This T cell receptor beta chain was obtained from a study of response to subunit inactivated influenza vaccine. Study-level findings and limits: Authors suggested each seasonal influenza vaccination recruits few new T cells.

TCRdb ran MiXCR on the RT-PCR reads and lists one entry per CDR3 protein. This sample carries around 790,000 distinct CDR3 sequences, 21% of them seen once, and the ten largest clones take roughly a tenth. After removal of 5 bases from V and 6 bases from J, the junction contained 5 bases not matched to a gene. The CDR3 is 16 residues long. Per the germline V gene, CDR1 is MNHNS and CDR2 is SASEGT. This clonotype was seen a few times. What it binds is unknown. This chain connects TRBV6-1 to TRBJ2-3; 16 bases fit TRBD2. The clonotype was recovered from a man aged 50 or older who received an inactivated influenza vaccine. This specimen consisted of PBMCs from blood, obtained 5 days after vaccination. The CDR3 loop reads CASSPGLAGGLDTQYF. Here the CDR3 DNA reads TGTGCCAGCAGTCCGGGACTAGCGGGGGGGCTGGATACGCAGTATTTT.